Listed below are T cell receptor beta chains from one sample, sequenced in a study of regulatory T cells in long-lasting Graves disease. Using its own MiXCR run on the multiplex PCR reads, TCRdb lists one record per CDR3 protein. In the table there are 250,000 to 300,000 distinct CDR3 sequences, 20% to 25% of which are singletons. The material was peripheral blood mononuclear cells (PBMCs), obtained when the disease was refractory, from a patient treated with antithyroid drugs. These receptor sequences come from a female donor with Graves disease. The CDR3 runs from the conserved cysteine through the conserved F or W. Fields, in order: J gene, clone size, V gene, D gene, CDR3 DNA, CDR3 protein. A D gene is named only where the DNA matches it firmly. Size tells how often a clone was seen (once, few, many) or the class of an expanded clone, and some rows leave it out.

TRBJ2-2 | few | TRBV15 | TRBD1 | TGTGCCACCAGTGCTTCGACAGGGAGCACCGGGGAGCTGTTTTTT | CATSASTGSTGELFF
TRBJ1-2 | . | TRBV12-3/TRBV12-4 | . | TGTGCCAGCAGTTTTTCTACAGGTGGCCGGCACACCTTC | CASSFSTGGRHTF
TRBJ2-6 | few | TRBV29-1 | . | TGCAGCGTGACTACAGATTCTGGGGCCAACGTCCTGACTTTC | CSVTTDSGANVLTF
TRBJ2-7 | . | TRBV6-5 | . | TGTGCCAGCAGTTACCCATCCTACGAGCAGTACTTC | CASSYPSYEQYF
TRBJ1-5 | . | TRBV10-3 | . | TGTGCCACCTCCGGCCGGGAGGGAATCAGCCCCCAGCATTTT | CATSGREGISPQHF
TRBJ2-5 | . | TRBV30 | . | TGTGCCTGGAGCGAGCCGGGAGCCAAGGGAGAGACCCAGTACTTC | CAWSEPGAKGETQYF
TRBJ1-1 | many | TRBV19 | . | TGTGCCAGTAGTAGGAAAGGACTGAACACTGAAGCTTTCTTT | CASSRKGLNTEAFF
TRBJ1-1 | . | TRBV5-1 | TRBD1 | TGCGCCGGCAGCATCGGGACAGGCGACACTGAAGCTTTCTTT | CAGSIGTGDTEAFF
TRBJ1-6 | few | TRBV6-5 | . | TGTGCCAGCAGTTCTTTCAGGGGCTTGAATTCACCCCTCCACTTT | CASSSFRGLNSPLHF
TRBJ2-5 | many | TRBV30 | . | TGTGCCTGGAGTGTCAGCCGGGAGACCCAGTACTTC | CAWSVSRETQYF
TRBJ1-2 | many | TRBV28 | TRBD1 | TGTGCCAGCAGTCCCGGGACAGTCGATAACTATGGCTACACCTTC | CASSPGTVDNYGYTF
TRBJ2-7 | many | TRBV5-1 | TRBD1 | TGCGCCAGCAGCTTGGATGTCGGGACAGTCGACGAGCAGTACTTC | CASSLDVGTVDEQYF
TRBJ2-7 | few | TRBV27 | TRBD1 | TGTGCCAGCAGTTCAGGGACAGGACACACCTACGAGCAGTACTTC | CASSSGTGHTYEQYF
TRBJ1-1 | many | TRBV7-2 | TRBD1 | TGTGCCAGCAGCTGGGACAGTATTTCGGGAACGCGAGGGAACACTGAAGCTTTCTTT | CASSWDSISGTRGNTEAFF
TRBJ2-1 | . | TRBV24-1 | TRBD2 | TGTGCCACCAGTGATAAGGGACTAGCGGGAGGGATGTATGAGCAGTTCTTC | CATSDKGLAGGMYEQFF
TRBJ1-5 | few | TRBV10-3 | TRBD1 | TGTGCCACCGACCCCTCGACAGGGGGGAATCAGCCCCAGCATTTT | CATDPSTGGNQPQHF
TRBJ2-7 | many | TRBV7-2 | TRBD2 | TGTGCCAGCAGCTTAGGACTAGCGTACTCCTACGAGCAGTACTTC | CASSLGLAYSYEQYF
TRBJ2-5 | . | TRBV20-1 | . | TGCAGTGCTTTGCGGGAAGGGGAAGAGACCCAGTACTTC | CSALREGEETQYF
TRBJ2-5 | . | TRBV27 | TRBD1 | TGTGCCGCCGGGACAGGGTTCAGTGGAGAGACCCAGTACTTC | CAAGTGFSGETQYF
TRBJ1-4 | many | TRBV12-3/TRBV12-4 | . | TGTGCCAGTAGGCAGGGTGAAGAAAAACTGTTTTTT | CASRQGEEKLFF
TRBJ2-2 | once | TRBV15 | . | TGTGCCACCAGCAGAGATCTAGGGGGAGTGCACACCGGGGAGCTGTTTTTT | CATSRDLGGVHTGELFF
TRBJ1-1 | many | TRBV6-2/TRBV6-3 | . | TGTGCCAGCAGTTACTCGGGTGTGGGGCGACGTGAAGCTTTCTTT | CASSYSGVGRREAFF
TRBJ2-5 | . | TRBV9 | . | TGTGCCAGCAGCTCCAGGGAAGAGACCCAGTACTTC | CASSSREETQYF
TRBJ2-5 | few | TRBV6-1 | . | TGTGCCAGCAGCCCCACAGAATACCAAGAGACCCAGTACTTC | CASSPTEYQETQYF
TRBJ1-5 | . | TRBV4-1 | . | TGCGCCAGCAGCCAGCTCAGGGATATTAGGCAGCCCCAGCATTTT | CASSQLRDIRQPQHF
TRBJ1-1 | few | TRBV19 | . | TGTGCCAGTAGTATAGCCCACGGTTTTTCTACAGCTTTCTTT | CASSIAHGFSTAFF
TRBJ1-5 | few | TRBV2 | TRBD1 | TGTGCCAGCAAGGTTTCCTGGGACAGAGATCAGCCCCAGCATTTT | CASKVSWDRDQPQHF
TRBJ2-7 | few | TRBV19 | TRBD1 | TGTGCCAGTAAAATGGGGCAGGGGGCTCGCGAGCAGTACTTC | CASKMGQGAREQYF
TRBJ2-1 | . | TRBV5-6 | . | TGTGCCAGCAGCTTGGACCAACACCCTTTTTCCGGCTCCTACAATGAGCAGTTCTTC | CASSLDQHPFSGSYNEQFF
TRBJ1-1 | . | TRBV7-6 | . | TGTGCCAGCAGCGACGGGGGCACTGAAGCTTTCTTT | CASSDGGTEAFF
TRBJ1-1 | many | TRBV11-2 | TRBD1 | TGTGCCAGCACTGGGACAGAAAACACTGAAGCTTTCTTT | CASTGTENTEAFF
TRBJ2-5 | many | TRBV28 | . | TGTGCCAGCAGTACCATTGGGGCCCCGGAGACCCAGTACTTC | CASSTIGAPETQYF
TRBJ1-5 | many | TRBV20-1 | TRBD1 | TGCAGTGCTAGATCCACGGACAGGGGAGGCAATCAGCCCCAGCATTTT | CSARSTDRGGNQPQHF
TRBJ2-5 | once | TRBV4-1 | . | TGCGCCAGCAGCCAAAGGGGTGGAGAGACCCAGTACTTC | CASSQRGGETQYF
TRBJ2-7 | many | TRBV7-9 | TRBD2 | TGTGCCAGCAGCCGGACTAGCGGGGCCTACGAGCAGTACTTC | CASSRTSGAYEQYF
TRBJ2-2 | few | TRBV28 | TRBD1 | TGTGCCAGCAGTGGCCCTGGACAGGGGGCGGGTAACGGGGAGCTGTTTTTT | CASSGPGQGAGNGELFF
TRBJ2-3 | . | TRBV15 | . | TGTGCCACCAGCAGAGTTTCCGATACGCAGTATTTT | CATSRVSDTQYF
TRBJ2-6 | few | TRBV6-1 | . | TGTGCCAGCAGCTACAGGGCGGGACAGTCCAACGTCCTGACTTTC | CASSYRAGQSNVLTF
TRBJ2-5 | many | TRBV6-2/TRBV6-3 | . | TGTGCCAGCAGTTACTCGTGGAGTTCCTTAGAGACCCAGTACTTC | CASSYSWSSLETQYF
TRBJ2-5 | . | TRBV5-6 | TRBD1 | TGTGCCAGCAGCTTGGACCGGACAGGGGGCTTGCGGCAAGAGACCCAGTACTTC | CASSLDRTGGLRQETQYF
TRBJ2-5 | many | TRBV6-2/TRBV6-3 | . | TGTGCCAGCAGTTTTGGCAAATCTAGTTGGGAGACCCAGTACTTC | CASSFGKSSWETQYF
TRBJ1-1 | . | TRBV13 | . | TGTGCCAGCAGCTTAAAGCGGGCCTTCGGGAGCACTGAAGCTTTCTTT | CASSLKRAFGSTEAFF
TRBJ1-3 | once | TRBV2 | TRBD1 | TGTGCCAGCCGAGGACCGGGACAGGGAAACACCATATATTTT | CASRGPGQGNTIYF
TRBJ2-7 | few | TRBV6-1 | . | TGTGCCAGCAGTGGACTACGCCCCTACGAGCAGTACTTC | CASSGLRPYEQYF
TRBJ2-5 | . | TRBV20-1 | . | TGCAGTGCCAGGATGAATGAGGATACTCAAGAGACCCAGTACTTC | CSARMNEDTQETQYF
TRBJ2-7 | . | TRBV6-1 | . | TGTGCCAGCAGCCTCCGGGACCCAAGGAATGTTGGGCAGTACTTC | CASSLRDPRNVGQYF
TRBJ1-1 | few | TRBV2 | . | TGTGCCAGCAGTCCTGGGGGGAGGGTGGTCACTGAAGCTTTCTTT | CASSPGGRVVTEAFF
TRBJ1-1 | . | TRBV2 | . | TGTGCCAGCAAGAGTTCTTATACAACACCCGAGTATGAAGCTTTCTTT | CASKSSYTTPEYEAFF